This section outlines one TCR beta chain sequence together with its context. Its target is not known. CDR1 and CDR2 from the germline V gene are MNHNS and SASEGT. The CDR3 has 18 residues. V shed 6 bases and J 5 bases; nucleotides not matched to a gene: 15. PCR was performed a second time for roughly 7 to 12 cycles using a sample-barcoded 5' primer and a J-beta primer mix. MiXCR, run by TCRdb on the 5' RACE reads, gives a single entry per CDR3 protein. The table records about 1.8 million distinct CDR3 sequences, just under 50% of them present only once. This sample stems from a study of blood T cells in healthy people across ages. Study-level background: With template switching, about one barcoded beta molecule was captured per two T cells.

Study findings and constraints: Possibly, changes in expanded clonotypes were confounded because donor CMV status was unknown.

The sample was blood. This receptor was obtained from a middle-aged woman in good health. The chain is built from TRBV6-1 and TRBJ2-5; 13 nucleotides align to TRBD2. The CDR3 here is CASRDWTSGGLRMETQYF. The CDR3 nucleotides are TGTGCCAGCAGAGATTGGACTAGCGGGGGCCTAAGGATGGAGACCCAGTACTTC.